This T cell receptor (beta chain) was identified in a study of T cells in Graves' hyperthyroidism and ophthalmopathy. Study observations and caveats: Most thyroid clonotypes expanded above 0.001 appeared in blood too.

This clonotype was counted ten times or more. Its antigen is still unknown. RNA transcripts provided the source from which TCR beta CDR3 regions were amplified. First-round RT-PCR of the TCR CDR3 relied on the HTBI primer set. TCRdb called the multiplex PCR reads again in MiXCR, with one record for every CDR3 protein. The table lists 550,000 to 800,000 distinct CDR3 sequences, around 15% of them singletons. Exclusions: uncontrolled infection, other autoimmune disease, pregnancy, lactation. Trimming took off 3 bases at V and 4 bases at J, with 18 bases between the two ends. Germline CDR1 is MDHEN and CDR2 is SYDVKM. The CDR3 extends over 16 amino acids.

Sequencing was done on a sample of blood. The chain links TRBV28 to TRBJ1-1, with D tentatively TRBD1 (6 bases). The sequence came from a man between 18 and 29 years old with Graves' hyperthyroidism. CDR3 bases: TGTGCCAGCAGTTTCCCGCCGAGGGGGTGGTCCACTGAAGCTTTCTTT. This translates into CASSFPPRGWSTEAFF.